A single sample is the source of the 21 T cell receptor beta chains below, sequenced in a study of cytomegalovirus exposure and HLA in healthy donors. The PCR contained 60 Vbeta and 13 Jbeta primers. The table came from immunoSEQ multiplex PCR; TCRdb's copy has only in-frame clones and leaves some out. The sample includes about 140,000 clones, approximately 85% seen only once; the top ten take roughly 0.5%. What was sequenced was PBMCs. Receptors originate from a woman aged 35 to 49 in good health and CMV-seronegative.

The chain carries TRBV13 and TRBJ2-1, with 11 bases that match TRBD2. The germline CDR1 and CDR2 sequences are PRHDT and FYEKMQ (reference sequence). Trimming removed 0 bases from V and 8 bases from J; junction bases left unmatched: 3. The CDR3 has 15 residues. As DNA, the CDR3 is TGTGCCAGCAGCTTAGGACTAGCGGGAGTGTATGAGCAGTTCTTC. It encodes CASSLGLAGVYEQFF. The entire variable domain, with the rest obtained from reference TRBV13 and TRBJ2-1, is as follows: AAGVIQSPRHLIKEKRETATLKCYPIPRHDTVYWYQQGPGQDPQFLISFYEKMQSDKGSIPDRFSAQQFSDYHSELNMSSLELGDSALYFCASSLGLAGVYEQFFGPGTRLTVL.

A few counts support this clone. The rearrangement joins TRBV21-1 to TRBJ1-1. TRBV21-1 is tagged as a pseudogene. The CDR3 totals 13 residues. The CDR3 is CASSNRMNTEAFF. The CDR3 DNA sequence: TGTGCCAGCAGCAATCGTATGAACACTGAAGCTTTCTTT.

The rearrangement links TRBV6-1 to TRBJ1-4; D is uncertain. The CDR3 is 13 amino acids. In germline, CDR1 is MNHNS, CDR2 SASEGT. V gave up 11 bases and J gave up 4 bases, with 14 bases separating them. CDR3 nucleotide sequence: TGTGCCGCCCGCGGGAGCTTTAATGAAAAACTGTTTTTT. It encodes CAARGSFNEKLFF.

The rearrangement uses TRBV7-2 and TRBJ2-5; the match to TRBD2 covers 7 bases. Trimming took 4 bases from V and 0 from J; bases not matched to a gene: 8. Looked up from germline, CDR1 is SGHTA and CDR2 is FQGNSA. CDR3 length: 16 residues. CDR3 in DNA: TGTGCCAGCAGCTGGGCAAGCGGGAAGTACCAAGAGACCCAGTACTTC. This encodes CASSWASGKYQETQYF.

The chain carries TRBV4-1 and TRBJ1-1; TRBD1 might be the D (6 bases). There are 14 residues in the CDR3. Trimming shortened V by 3 bases and J by 2 bases, and 10 bases separated the two germline ends. Germline CDR1 is MGHRA and CDR2 is YSYEKL. The CDR3 reads CASSQWTVNTEAFF. CDR3 sequence (DNA): TGCGCCAGCAGCCAGTGGACAGTTAACACTGAAGCTTTCTTT.

The chain combines TRBV7-8 with TRBJ2-3, with TRBD1 identical over 8 bases. Unmatched junction bases numbered 7, after V lost 5 bases and J lost 6 bases. The CDR3 extends over 14 amino acids. Per germline, CDR1 SGHVS and CDR2 FQNEAQ. CDR3 in amino acids: CASSLDRGADTQYF. CDR3 coding DNA: TGTGCCAGCAGCCTCGACAGGGGAGCCGATACGCAGTATTTT.

This clone was picked up one time. The chain couples TRBV10-1 to TRBJ2-7; 11 positions agree with TRBD1. The V gene end was trimmed by 2 bases and the J gene end by 4 bases; junction bases not matched to a gene: 4. The CDR3 is 15 amino acids. Germline V gene data show CDR1 as WNHNN and CDR2 as SYGVQD (reference sequence). In DNA, the CDR3 is TGCGCCAGCAGTGAGGGGACAGGGGGGCCTTACGAGCAGTACTTC. This translates into CASSEGTGGPYEQYF.

This clone has only one observation. This rearrangement joins TRBV10-3 to TRBJ2-7, with TRBD1 identical over 8 bases. In germline, CDR1 is ENHRY, CDR2 SYGVKD. The V segment lost 2 bases and the J segment 1 base; nucleotides outside the gene matches: 4. This CDR3 comprises 15 residues. The chain's CDR3 is CAISELDRGSYEQYF. The CDR3 DNA reads TGTGCCATCAGTGAGCTCGACAGGGGATCCTACGAGCAGTACTTC.

The chain uses TRBV9 and TRBJ2-2; 8 nucleotides match TRBD1. V lost 3 bases, J lost 3 bases, and 7 bases stayed unmatched. The CDR3 totals 16 residues. CDR1 and CDR2 (germline): SGDLS, YYNGEE. This CDR3 reads CASSDQRTGYTGELFF. As DNA, the CDR3 is TGTGCCAGCAGCGACCAGCGGACAGGGTACACCGGGGAGCTGTTTTTT.

The V call is TRBV5-4, the J call TRBJ2-3; 10 bases line up with TRBD2. Germline lookup yields CDR1 SGHNT and CDR2 YYREEE (reference sequence). CDR3 length equals 16 residues. Trimming removed 4 bases from V and 5 bases from J; junction bases left unmatched: 10. The CDR3 region has the DNA TGTGCCAGCAGCCTGGAGTCTAGCGGGGGCAGAGATACGCAGTATTTT. This codes for CASSLESSGGRDTQYF.

The gene calls are TRBV6-1 and TRBJ1-5; D gene unclear. The germline gives CDR1 MNHNS, CDR2 SASEGT. V was pared by 1 base and J by 7 bases, with 11 bases between. This CDR3 spans 14 amino acids. CDR3 in amino acids: CASSEGRAGQPQHF. For the CDR3, the DNA is TGTGCCAGCAGTGAAGGGCGAGCCGGGCAGCCCCAGCATTTT.

This chain links TRBV13 with TRBJ2-7; 12 nucleotides match TRBD2. Trimming removed 2 bases from V and 4 bases from J; junction bases left unmatched: 3. Germline CDR1 and CDR2: PRHDT and FYEKMQ (reference sequence). The CDR3 is made up of 15 amino acids. CDR3 sequence reads: CASSLWTSGTYEQYF. The CDR3 coding sequence is TGTGCCAGCAGCTTATGGACTAGCGGGACTTACGAGCAGTACTTC.

J is TRBJ1-5 and V is TRBV4-1, with D possibly TRBD1 on 6 matching bases. There are 15 residues in the CDR3. Trimming shortened V by 4 bases and J by 3 bases, and 13 bases separated the two germline ends. CDR1 is MGHRA and CDR2 is YSYEKL in the germline V gene. The CDR3 region is CASSLLDSPNQPQHF. Written as DNA, the CDR3 is TGCGCCAGCAGCCTGCTGGACAGCCCCAATCAGCCCCAGCATTTT.

This chain connects TRBV5-1 to TRBJ2-5; TRBD1 matches at 9 bases. V dropped 0 bases and J dropped 5; count of bases not matched to a gene: 5. Germline V gives CDR1 SGHRS, CDR2 YFSETQ. The length of the CDR3 is 15 residues. This chain's CDR3 is CASSLVGDRGETQYF. The CDR3 nucleotides read TGCGCCAGCAGCTTGGTCGGAGACAGGGGGGAGACCCAGTACTTC.

V usage is TRBV6-1 and J usage is TRBJ2-1; the D is unclear. There are 14 residues in the CDR3. Trimming removed 4 bases from V and 0 bases from J, with 7 bases in between. The germline V gene encodes CDR1 MNHNS and CDR2 SASEGT. CDR3 bases: TGTGCCAGCAGTGGAGGTCCCTCCTACAATGAGCAGTTCTTC. Residues: CASSGGPSYNEQFF.

Here the CDR3 DNA reads TGCGCCAGCAGCCAAGCAGGGTCCTATGGCTACACCTTC. This sequence encodes CASSQAGSYGYTF. The gene calls are TRBV4-1 and TRBJ1-2, with a weak D call TRBD1 (5 bases). V lost 1 base and J 4 bases, leaving 7 bases between the germline ends. Germline values: CDR1 MGHRA, CDR2 YSYEKL. The CDR3 is 13 amino acids.

The V call is TRBV5-1, the J call TRBJ2-3; 8 bases map to TRBD2. J gave up 3 bases and V 6 bases, and 12 bases lay outside the gene matches. Germline V gives CDR1 SGHRS, CDR2 YFSETQ. The CDR3 is 16 residues long. The CDR3 sequence: CASTSGRASGTDTQYF. The CDR3 DNA sequence: TGCGCCAGCACATCCGGGAGGGCCTCGGGGACAGATACGCAGTATTTT. The full variable domain, completed using reference TRBV5-1 and TRBJ2-3, is KAGVTQTPRYLIKTRGQQVTLSCSPISGHRSVSWYQQTPGQGLQFLFEYFSETQRNKGNFPGRFSGRQFSNSRSEMNVSTLELGDSALYLCASTSGRASGTDTQYFGPGTRLTVL.

This clone was observed a few times. This chain joins TRBV28 and TRBJ2-7; 7 bases agree with TRBD1. The J segment lost 3 bases and the V segment lost 5 bases, leaving 13 bases of the junction unmatched. Germline V gene lookup returns CDR1 MDHEN and CDR2 SYDVKM. The CDR3 consists of 16 residues. The CDR3 loop reads CASSTQGEGNRYEQYF. CDR3 in DNA: TGTGCCAGCAGTACCCAGGGGGAAGGGAACCGCTACGAGCAGTACTTC.

V gene TRBV28 combines with J gene TRBJ2-7; 9 bases line up with TRBD2. The trim removed 6 bases at V and 7 bases at J, leaving 19 bases unmatched. The CDR3 consists of 17 residues. CDR1 MDHEN and CDR2 SYDVKM come from the germline V gene. CDR3 sequence: CASSPYGAGGTKREQYF. In DNA form, the CDR3 reads TGTGCCAGCAGCCCTTACGGGGCGGGAGGGACAAAAAGGGAGCAGTACTTC.

This sequence joins TRBV28 and TRBJ2-5; 9 bases are a match to TRBD2. The assigned J gene may be wrong: the sequence end matches TRBJ2-7 better. The CDR3 is 15 amino acids. The germline CDR1 and CDR2 sequences are MDHEN and SYDVKM. CDR3: CASSSGAGGWYEQYF. Written as DNA, the CDR3 is TGTGCCAGCAGTTCCGGGGCGGGAGGGTGGTACGAGCAGTACTTC.

The chain carries TRBV5-1 and TRBJ1-1, with a weak D call TRBD1 (6 bases). The germline gives CDR1 SGHRS, CDR2 YFSETQ. Trimming pared 1 base from V and 2 bases from J, leaving 9 bases between. CDR3 length: 14 amino acids. CDR3 protein: CASSLQGTNTEAFF. As DNA, the CDR3 is TGCGCCAGCAGCTTGCAGGGGACAAACACTGAAGCTTTCTTT.